This TCR beta chain originates from a study of blood T cell repertoires in COVID-19. About the study: Acute and convalescent COVID-19 specimens originated in the United States, Italy and Spain. Sources were T cells, B-cell-depleted T cells, or PBMCs; the material itself was cDNA or gDNA.

Authors' methods: Amplification of reference gene primers provided the estimated nucleated cell counts. The repertoire was sequenced with immunoSEQ multiplex PCR; TCRdb's copy has only in-frame clones and lacks some. For V, J and clone size, that table is used; D and trimming come from the DNA. The data show about 54,000 clones, 90% to 95% seen once. After removal of 9 bases from V and 1 base from J, the junction contained 4 bases not matched to a gene. Germline V lookup: CDR1 MNHEY, CDR2 SVGAGI. CDR3 length equals 14 residues. The sample was peripheral blood. This chain connects TRBV6-5 to TRBJ2-2; 8 nucleotides agree with TRBD1. The TCR comes from a man aged 50 to 59 with acute or convalescent COVID-19. CDR3 nucleotides: TGTGCCAGTACCGGGACAGGGAACACCGGGGAGCTGTTTTTT. This encodes CASTGTGNTGELFF.